Below, 29 T cell receptor beta chains from the same sample are listed, as sequenced in a study of OX40 agonist ivuxolimab in advanced cancers. Sequencing used immunoSEQ multiplex PCR; TCRdb keeps in-frame clones, though not all of them. Seen here are over 55,000 clones, roughly nine tenths observed once, and the top ten hold approximately 1%. This sample comprised CD4+ or CD8+ T cells sorted from blood, obtained in a trial of the OX40 agonist ivuxolimab. The source of these receptors is an adult with an advanced solid tumor such as melanoma, head and neck, liver or kidney cancer.

The J gene is TRBJ1-2, the V gene TRBV29-1; a weak D match, TRBD1 (6 bases). Trimming shortened V by 4 bases and J by 4 bases, and 13 bases separated the two germline ends. CDR1 and CDR2 (germline): SQVTM, ANQGSEA. CDR3 length: 13 residues. The CDR3 loop is CSVGRDKSYGYTF. Written as DNA, the CDR3 is TGCAGCGTTGGCAGGGACAAATCCTATGGCTACACCTTC.

This sequence joins TRBV6-5 and TRBJ1-2; a possible D gene is TRBD1 (6 bases). Germline values: CDR1 MNHEY, CDR2 SVGAGI. CDR3 length: 16 residues. V was trimmed by 2 bases and J by 2 bases, leaving 15 bases between them. This CDR3 reads CASSYPLLGGNYGYTF. The CDR3 DNA reads TGTGCCAGCAGTTACCCCTTGTTAGGGGGAAACTATGGCTACACCTTC.

The chain is built from TRBV7-9 and TRBJ1-4; 7 bases map to TRBD1. CDR1 is SEHNR, CDR2 FQNEAQ, per germline (reference sequence). The CDR3 totals 13 residues. Trimming cost V 4 bases and J 14 bases; bases outside gene matches: 10. This chain's CDR3 is CASSSVTTGFLFF. The CDR3 bases are TGTGCCAGCAGCTCAGTTACGACAGGGTTTCTGTTTTTT.

The rearrangement links TRBV4-2 to TRBJ1-2; TRBD1 aligns across 7 bases. CDR3 length: 13 residues. Germline lookup yields CDR1 LGHNA and CDR2 YNFKEQ. Unmatched junction bases numbered 2, after V lost 2 bases and J lost 5 bases. The DNA for the CDR3 is TGTGCCAGCAGCCAAACAGGGGCGTATGGCTACACCTTC. Protein: CASSQTGAYGYTF.

J is TRBJ2-3 and V is TRBV5-1; 14 nucleotides align to TRBD2. The CDR3 covers 15 residues. V lost 4 bases and J lost 8; bases outside the gene matches: 6. Germline V CDR1 and CDR2: SGHRS, YFSETQ. This chain's CDR3 is CASSQGLAGEGTQYF. Written as DNA, the CDR3 is TGCGCCAGCAGCCAGGGACTAGCGGGGGAGGGTACGCAGTATTTT.

The chain carries TRBV4-1 and TRBJ2-2, with a tentative D call TRBD1 (6 bases). The CDR3 length is 16 residues. The germline CDR1 and CDR2 sequences are MGHRA and YSYEKL. Trimming stripped 6 bases from V and 0 bases from J, with 14 bases between. CDR3 DNA: TGCGCCAGCAGTCCACCGGGACATTCGAACACCGGGGAGCTGTTTTTT. Amino acids: CASSPPGHSNTGELFF.

DNA of the CDR3: TGTGCCAGCAGTGAAAGGGACAGGGTCAACTATGGCTACACCTTC. Its protein product is CASSERDRVNYGYTF. The chain carries TRBV6-1 and TRBJ1-2; TRBD1 aligns across 9 bases. CDR1 and CDR2 (germline): MNHNS, SASEGT. CDR3 length: 15 residues. V trimming: 2 bases; J trimming: 2 bases; junction bases outside the gene matches: 3.

The V gene is TRBV4-1, the J gene TRBJ2-7; D not certain. Germline V CDR1 and CDR2: MGHRA, YSYEKL. V was trimmed by 1 base and J by 1 base, leaving 8 bases between them. This CDR3 contains 14 residues. The CDR3 here is CASSQGILSYEQYF. The CDR3 DNA is TGCGCCAGCAGCCAAGGGATACTTTCCTACGAGCAGTACTTC.

The chain joins TRBV5-1 to TRBJ2-2; D call uncertain. The CDR3 covers 15 residues. Germline V lookup: CDR1 SGHRS, CDR2 YFSETQ. With 5 bases removed from V and 5 bases from J, the gap between germline ends came to 16 bases. The CDR3 reads CASRSALHGTGELFF. The CDR3 DNA reads as TGCGCCAGCAGAAGTGCACTTCACGGGACCGGGGAGCTGTTTTTT. Full variable domain (outside the CDR3, taken from reference TRBV5-1 and TRBJ2-2): KAGVTQTPRYLIKTRGQQVTLSCSPISGHRSVSWYQQTPGQGLQFLFEYFSETQRNKGNFPGRFSGRQFSNSRSEMNVSTLELGDSALYLCASRSALHGTGELFFGEGSRLTVL.

This sequence joins TRBV25-1 and TRBJ1-3; D remains unclear. With 7 bases removed from V and 0 bases from J, the gap between germline ends came to 16 bases. The CDR3 is 16 residues long. Germline V gene sequence: CDR1 MGHDK, CDR2 SYGVNS. The CDR3 DNA reads TGTGCCAGCACGGACGGCCTTTTGACCTCTGGAAACACCATATATTTT. Translated, it gives CASTDGLLTSGNTIYF.

Note on this clone: A read error may produce the germline difference seen at one junction end. This chain joins TRBV5-4 and TRBJ2-2; 9 bases map to TRBD1. The CDR3 extends over 13 amino acids. CDR1 and CDR2 (germline): SGHNT, YYREEE (reference sequence). CDR3 loop: CASSWTGVGELFF. CDR3 in DNA: TGCGCCAGCAGCTGGACAGGGGTCGGGGAGCTGTTTTTT. Together with reference TRBV5-4 and TRBJ2-2, the CDR3 gives the full variable domain: ETGVTQSPTHLIKTRGQQVTLRCSSQSGHNTVSWYQQALGQGPQFIFQYYREEENGRGNFPPRFSGLQFPNYSSELNVNALELDDSALYLCASSWTGVGELFFGEGSRLTVL.

J is TRBJ2-1 and V is TRBV19; 7 positions agree with TRBD1. CDR1 is LNHDA and CDR2 is SQIVND in the germline V gene (reference sequence). CDR3 length: 15 amino acids. The V and J ends lost 2 bases and 2 bases, in that order; junction bases with no gene match: 3. The CDR3 DNA follows: TGTGCCAGTAGTATACGGCAGGGGGCCTACAATGAGCAGTTCTTC. This translates into CASSIRQGAYNEQFF.

The chain links TRBV5-4 to TRBJ1-2, with 9 bases identical to TRBD1. The trim removed 3 bases at V and 5 bases at J, leaving 17 bases unmatched. CDR1 and CDR2 from the germline V gene are SGHNT and YYREEE (reference sequence). The CDR3 is 18 residues long. The CDR3 loop reads CASSSFIGTGIEWYGYTF. The CDR3 DNA is TGTGCCAGCAGCTCCTTTATCGGGACAGGGATCGAGTGGTATGGCTACACCTTC.

V and J are TRBV4-2 and TRBJ2-5, with 8 bases fitting TRBD2. Germline V gene data show CDR1 as LGHNA and CDR2 as YNFKEQ. V lost 1 base to trimming and J lost 5 bases; unmatched junction nucleotides: 9. CDR3 length equals 16 residues. The CDR3 DNA follows: TGTGCCAGCAGCCAAGGGGACGGGGGGGCCGTTGAGACCCAGTACTTC. This translates into CASSQGDGGAVETQYF.

V and J are TRBV11-3 and TRBJ2-2; the match to TRBD1 covers 7 bases. Trimming cost V 4 bases and J 6 bases; bases outside gene matches: 8. CDR1 SGHNT and CDR2 YENEEA come from the germline V gene. This CDR3 is 15 amino acids long. The DNA of the CDR3 is TGTGCCAGCAGCTCCACTTCTCAGGGGGCCGGGGAGCTGTTTTTT. Residues: CASSSTSQGAGELFF.

The gene calls are TRBV5-3 and TRBJ1-5; the D gene is possibly TRBD1 (5 bases). TRBV5-3 counts as an open reading frame of uncertain function. The CDR3 extends over 17 amino acids. The V gene lost 4 bases and the J gene lost 7 bases, with 24 bases spanning the gap. The CDR3 DNA sequence: TGTGCCAGAAGCCCGGACAACCGGGACCCAGAGGTCCAGCCCCAGCATTTT. The encoded protein is CARSPDNRDPEVQPQHF.

The V and J genes are TRBV19 and TRBJ1-4; no clear D. Germline V gene data show CDR1 as LNHDA and CDR2 as SQIVND (reference sequence). This CDR3 has 15 amino acids. The V and J ends lost 11 bases and 5 bases respectively, with 21 bases between them. CDR3 in DNA: TGTGCCGCCTCCCCCCTGGGCAGCGCAAATGAAAAACTGTTTTTT. Residues: CAASPLGSANEKLFF.

The rearrangement uses TRBV6-5 and TRBJ1-5; D is uncertain. CDR1 is MNHEY and CDR2 is SVGAGI in the germline V gene. V gave up 5 bases and J gave up 3 bases, with 8 bases separating them. The CDR3 consists of 13 residues. The CDR3 DNA follows: TGTGCCAGCAGTCCATGGCTCAATCAGCCCCAGCATTTT. It yields the protein CASSPWLNQPQHF.

CDR3 nucleotide sequence: TGTGCCAGCAGTTTTCTCAGGGGCTCTGCGACACTTGACGAGCAGTACTTC. It translates to CASSFLRGSATLDEQYF. This chain joins TRBV27 and TRBJ2-7, with D possibly being TRBD1 (6 bases). Looked up from germline, CDR1 is MNHEY and CDR2 is SMNVEV (reference sequence). The ends were cut back, 3 bases at V and 5 bases at J, with 23 bases in the middle. The CDR3 covers 17 residues.

The DNA for the CDR3 is TGCGCCAGCAGCCAAGAGTCCCCAGCTAACTATGGCTACACCTTC. It is translated as CASSQESPANYGYTF. The rearrangement joins TRBV4-1 to TRBJ1-2; D remains unclear. The CDR3 is made up of 15 amino acids. Per the germline V gene, CDR1 is MGHRA and CDR2 is YSYEKL. Deletions cut 0 bases from V and 0 bases from J, with 8 bases between.

This chain connects TRBV7-2 to TRBJ2-7; TRBD1 aligns across 7 bases. The CDR3 covers 15 residues. The V gene's germline CDR1 is SGHTA and CDR2 FQGNSA. Unmatched junction bases numbered 7, after V lost 2 bases and J lost 3 bases. CDR3 protein: CASSLRLGTDYEQYF. As DNA, the CDR3 is TGTGCCAGCAGCTTACGCCTCGGGACAGACTACGAGCAGTACTTC.

This chain links TRBV15 with TRBJ2-5; perhaps TRBD1 as D (6 bases). Trimming pared 7 bases from V and 4 bases from J, leaving 10 bases between. The length of the CDR3 is 12 residues. Germline CDR1 is LNHNV and CDR2 is YYDKDF (reference sequence). CDR3 nucleotides: TGTGCCACCAAACAGGGCGGAGAGACCCAGTACTTC. Translation gives CATKQGGETQYF.

The chain couples TRBV6-5 to TRBJ2-2; D remains ambiguous. The CDR3 has 16 amino acids. The V gene's germline CDR1 is MNHEY and CDR2 SVGAGI. With 1 base removed from V and 1 base from J, the gap between germline ends came to 10 bases. For the CDR3, the DNA is TGTGCCAGCAGTTACTTCCCCGGTGTGAACACCGGGGAGCTGTTTTTT. It codes for CASSYFPGVNTGELFF.

This rearrangement joins TRBV7-2 to TRBJ1-3; no firm D call. Between the trimmed V and J ends, which lost 1 base and 0 bases, there was a span of 10 bases. Germline V gene sequence: CDR1 SGHTA, CDR2 FQGNSA. This CDR3 contains 16 residues. The chain's CDR3 is CASSLVPQVSGNTIYF. CDR3 sequence (DNA): TGTGCCAGCAGCTTAGTTCCCCAAGTCTCTGGAAACACCATATATTTT.

The sample holds one count of this clone. The gene calls are TRBV14 and TRBJ2-7, with 11 nucleotides matching TRBD1. Germline values: CDR1 SGHDN, CDR2 FVKESK. CDR3 length: 14 residues. Trimming took 4 bases from V and 3 from J; bases not matched to a gene: 2. CDR3 coding DNA: TGTGCCAGCAGCCGGACAGGGGGCAGCTACGAGCAGTACTTC. This encodes CASSRTGGSYEQYF.

This clone was counted a single time. The chain uses TRBV15 and TRBJ2-1; D gene unclear. Trimming pared 4 bases from V and 1 base from J, leaving 14 bases between. The germline V gene has CDR1 LNHNV and CDR2 YYDKDF (reference sequence). The CDR3 is 16 residues long. CDR3: CATSTLDSQSYNEQFF. CDR3 nucleotides: TGTGCCACCAGCACCCTTGACTCCCAGTCCTACAATGAGCAGTTCTTC.

The rearrangement uses TRBV6-1 and TRBJ2-1; 11 nucleotides line up with TRBD2. With V trimmed by 3 bases and J by 6 bases, 4 bases remained unmatched. Germline V lookup: CDR1 MNHNS, CDR2 SASEGT. The length of the CDR3 is 15 residues. CDR3 sequence: CASSDGTSGRNEQFF. The CDR3 DNA sequence: TGTGCCAGCAGTGACGGGACTAGCGGACGCAATGAGCAGTTCTTC.

The V and J genes are TRBV5-4 and TRBJ1-2; 8 bases fit TRBD1. Trimming cost V 4 bases and J 3 bases; bases outside gene matches: 8. The CDR3 is 15 residues long. Germline V gene sequence: CDR1 SGHNT, CDR2 YYREEE (reference sequence). CDR3 in DNA: TGTGCCAGCAGCGCCTACCAGGGGGCCGACTATGGCTACACCTTC. It yields the protein CASSAYQGADYGYTF. Full variable domain (missing parts from reference TRBV5-4 and TRBJ1-2): ETGVTQSPTHLIKTRGQQVTLRCSSQSGHNTVSWYQQALGQGPQFIFQYYREEENGRGNFPPRFSGLQFPNYSSELNVNALELDDSALYLCASSAYQGADYGYTFGSGTRLTVV.

The J gene is TRBJ1-5, the V gene TRBV7-9; D call uncertain. The CDR3 covers 13 residues. V lost 5 bases, J lost 4 bases, and 9 bases lay in between. Germline V CDR1 and CDR2: SEHNR, FQNEAQ (reference sequence). Written as DNA, the CDR3 is TGTGCCAGCAGCCTGAGCGGAAATCAGCCCCAGCATTTT. Protein product: CASSLSGNQPQHF.